This TCR beta chain emerged from a study of OX40 agonist ivuxolimab in advanced cancers. Background for the entire study: The costimulatory receptor OX40 (CD134) was targeted by ivuxolimab, a fully human IgG2 agonistic monoclonal antibody. Prior anti-PD-1, anti-PD-L1 or anti-CTLA-4 therapy was permitted, and checkpoint inhibitors had been received by under 50% of dose-escalation patients. The dose-escalation cohort was almost 85% male with a mean age of around 64 years, ranging from roughly 23 to 80. Among the roughly 50 dose-escalation patients, some 20 had hepatocellular carcinoma, approximately 15 melanoma, 9 renal cell carcinoma and 9 head and neck cancer. Partial responses occurred in three dose-escalation patients: two with cutaneous melanoma and one with hepatocellular carcinoma. The point of sequencing TCRbeta in the periphery was to test whether ivuxolimab changed TCR sequence diversity and drove clonal T-cell expansion. The monotherapy dose-escalation portion (N of about 49 patients) of the phase I ivuxolimab trial is reported in the paper. Intravenous ivuxolimab was administered to patients every 2 weeks at six dose levels: 0.01, 0.1, 0.3, 1.5, 3 and 10 mg/kg.

Study-wide conclusions, independent of this receptor: In partial responders in the 0.1-3.0 mg/kg groups, normalized peripheral clonal expansion was found to be among the lowest, especially among CD8+ T cells. At doses of 0.1 to 3.0 mg/kg, clonal expansion of both CD4+ and CD8+ blood T cells was observed from baseline to week 6. Low levels of normalized T-cell clonal expansion were also seen in some nonresponding patients. Which antigens the clonally expanded peripheral T cells were specific for was not determined. After ivuxolimab, CD8+ T cells had more expanded clones than CD4+ T cells on average.

Patients with autoimmune disease history or receiving systemic immunosuppression were excluded from the trial. Peripheral blood for TCR sequencing was collected from all dose cohorts at baseline, on cycle 4 day 1, and on cycle 7 day 1. Samples were obtained from an open-label, multicenter, first-in-human phase I dose-escalation trial of ivuxolimab. Adults with locally advanced or metastatic melanoma, renal cell carcinoma, hepatocellular carcinoma or head and neck squamous cell carcinoma were enrolled in the trial. Before TCR sequencing, CD4+ T cells and CD8+ T cells were sorted from peripheral blood as separate populations. The cysteine opens and the phenylalanine closes a CDR3 of 14 amino acids. Of all the DNA, just the CDR3 is kept, 42 bases in frame from base 1. Via the germline V gene, CDR1 is SGHRS and CDR2 YFSETQ. To sequence the TCRbeta CDR3 region, genomic DNA was isolated from the sorted cells. The immunoSEQ Assay was used to sequence the TCRbeta CDR3 regions. Imported from immuneACCESS, the table was reduced by TCRdb to in-frame sequences with V and J called. These copies leave out some clones; in studies compared against another copy, an unresolved V gene accounts for under half, and the cause of the remainder is not known. In this sample the table shows tens of thousands of clones, roughly 80% of which occur a single time. More than 3.5% of the sample is held by the ten biggest clonotypes.

Of note for this clone: The antigen this receptor binds is unknown. The junction departs from the called germline gene at one end, perhaps through a read error. Other DNA sequences in the sample encode the same CDR3.

This TCR derives from an adult with an advanced solid tumor such as melanoma, head and neck, liver or kidney cancer. The rearrangement joined TRBV5-1 to TRBJ2-2, with the D gene not clear enough to name. Specimen: CD4+ or CD8+ T cells sorted from blood, collected in a trial of the OX40 agonist ivuxolimab. The CDR3 region reads CASSLYGGSGELFF. The nucleotide sequence reads TGCGCCAGTAGCTTGTATGGCGGCTCCGGGGAGCTGTTTTTT.